Listed here are 10 T cell receptor beta chains from one sample, sequenced in a study of shared clonotypes between healthy human individuals. Sequenced by immunoSEQ multiplex PCR; TCRdb stores in-frame clones only, minus some. The data contain over a million clones, 75% of them singletons. The sequencing sample was made of memory CD4+ T cells sorted from blood. Subset: CD45RA-negative fraction. All receptors derive from a man aged 18-30 years in good health.

This chain connects TRBV9 to TRBJ1-6; no clear D gene. The CDR3 loop spans 14 amino acids. CDR1 and CDR2 (germline): SGDLS, YYNGEE. Deletions cut 0 bases from V and 7 bases from J, with 8 bases between. CDR3: CASSVVGENSPLHF. In DNA, the CDR3 is TGTGCCAGCAGCGTAGTCGGCGAGAATTCACCCCTCCACTTT.

This clone was seen a few times. The chain combines TRBV5-1 with TRBJ2-5, with TRBD2 identical over 11 bases. J lost 4 bases, V lost 4 bases, and 3 bases had no gene match. The CDR3 has 14 amino acids. CDR1 is SGHRS and CDR2 is YFSETQ in the germline V gene. The DNA of the CDR3 is TGCGCCAGCAGCGATACTAGCGGGGGAGAGACCCAGTACTTC. Its protein product is CASSDTSGGETQYF.

The chain combines TRBV28 with TRBJ2-1, with 7 bases identical to TRBD2. Germline V gene data show CDR1 as MDHEN and CDR2 as SYDVKM. The V and J ends lost 10 bases and 3 bases, in that order; junction bases with no gene match: 3. This CDR3 is built from 12 residues. CDR3 nucleotide sequence: TGTGCCATTGGGGGGGTCTACAATGAGCAGTTCTTC. Its protein is CAIGGVYNEQFF. The full variable domain, with the rest looked up from reference TRBV28 and TRBJ2-1, is DVKVTQSSRYLVKRTGEKVFLECVQDMDHENMFWYRQDPGLGLRLIYFSYDVKMKEKGDIPEGYSVSREKKERFSLILESASTNQTSMYLCAIGGVYNEQFFGPGTRLTVL.

This clone showed up just a few times. The DNA for the CDR3 is TGTGCCATCAGTGGGGTGGGGACTAGTTTGTTCTTC. As protein: CAISGVGTSLFF. The chain recombines TRBV10-3 with TRBJ2-1; TRBD2 matches 8 bases. The V and J ends lost 4 bases and 15 bases, in that order; junction bases with no gene match: 8. This CDR3 region has 12 residues. The germline gives CDR1 ENHRY, CDR2 SYGVKD.

This sequence joins TRBV6-5 and TRBJ1-5, with a tentative D call TRBD1 (6 bases). CDR3 length equals 14 residues. The germline V and J ends were trimmed by 6 bases and 4 bases, with 13 bases remaining between them. Germline CDR1 reads MNHEY; CDR2 reads SVGAGI. The CDR3 coding sequence is TGTGCCAGCAGACGAGATGGGACAAATCAGCCCCAGCATTTT. Translating gives CASRRDGTNQPQHF.

This sequence joins TRBV10-3 and TRBJ1-3; 10 positions agree with TRBD1. CDR1 is ENHRY, CDR2 SYGVKD, per germline. V lost 10 bases, J lost 4 bases, and 7 bases stayed unmatched. CDR3 size: 14 residues. CDR3 in amino acids: CATRQGAAGNTIYF. In DNA, the CDR3 is TGTGCCACACGACAGGGGGCGGCGGGAAACACCATATATTTT.

This clone was recorded once. This rearrangement joins TRBV2 to TRBJ1-1; unclear D gene. Germline lookup yields CDR1 SNHLY and CDR2 FYNNEI. The CDR3 contains 11 residues. V gave up 10 bases and J gave up 8 bases, with 14 bases separating them. In DNA, the CDR3 is TGTGCCACCCGGCAGGCAAGGGAAGCTTTCTTT. It encodes CATRQAREAFF.

The chain is built from TRBV12-5 and TRBJ2-2, with 8 bases matching TRBD2. The CDR3 covers 15 residues. V lost 7 bases, J lost 9 bases, and 13 bases stayed unmatched. Germline CDR1 and CDR2: LGHNT and FRNRAP. CDR3 sequence: CASARLGLGHRELFF. The CDR3, as DNA: TGTGCTAGTGCCCGCCTGGGACTAGGGCACCGGGAGCTGTTTTTT.

The chain carries TRBV5-1 and TRBJ2-1; TRBD2 agrees at 10 bases. The J segment lost 0 bases and the V segment lost 4 bases, leaving 13 bases of the junction unmatched. The CDR3 is made up of 19 amino acids. Germline lookup yields CDR1 SGHRS and CDR2 YFSETQ. This CDR3 is CASSPFSGGPLSSYNEQFF. In DNA, the CDR3 is TGCGCCAGCAGCCCTTTTAGCGGGGGGCCCCTCAGCTCCTACAATGAGCAGTTCTTC.

The genes are TRBV27 and TRBJ1-2; TRBD1 matches at 7 bases. The ends lost 4 bases at V and 3 bases at J; junction bases unmatched: 11. Germline V CDR1 and CDR2: MNHEY, SMNVEV (reference sequence). This CDR3 region has 16 residues. CDR3 in amino acids: CASSSLSADRDYGYTF. As DNA, the CDR3 is TGTGCCAGCAGTTCCCTTAGTGCCGACAGGGACTATGGCTACACCTTC.